A selection of T cell receptor beta chains follows, all from one sample in a study of blood T cells in healthy people across ages. TCRdb ran MiXCR on the 5' RACE reads and lists one entry per CDR3 protein. The sample records almost 1 million distinct CDR3 sequences, about 53% being singletons. Specimen: blood. The receptors originated from a woman between 55 and 75 years old in good health. Each CDR3 is given with its conserved first and last residue. Fields, in order: V gene, clone size, J gene, D gene, CDR3 protein, CDR3 DNA. The D gene is left open where the match is weak. Clone size appears in some rows only: once, few, many, or a class for an expanded clone.

>TRBV20-1|.|TRBJ2-7|TRBD2
CSAFRASGTYEQYF
TGCAGTGCTTTCCGGGCTAGCGGAACCTACGAGCAGTACTTC
>TRBV27|.|TRBJ2-1|TRBD2
CASSFLAGADEQFF
TGTGCCAGCAGTTTTCTAGCGGGAGCGGATGAGCAGTTCTTC
>TRBV15|.|TRBJ2-1|.
CATSANRRSYNEQFF
TGTGCCACCAGTGCCAACAGACGCTCCTACAATGAGCAGTTCTTC
>TRBV20-1|.|TRBJ2-6|.
CSAPQFSGANVLTF
TGCAGTGCGCCACAGTTCTCTGGGGCCAACGTCCTGACTTTC
>TRBV13|few|TRBJ2-5|TRBD1
CASSPTTGKKETQYF
TGTGCCAGCAGCCCCACGACAGGGAAAAAAGAGACCCAGTACTTC
>TRBV5-1|few|TRBJ2-3|.
CASSLMPQGATDTQYF
TGCGCCAGCAGCTTGATGCCCCAGGGAGCCACAGATACGCAGTATTTT
>TRBV20-1|.|TRBJ2-7|.
CSATREMVSYEQYF
TGCAGTGCTACCCGGGAAATGGTCTCCTACGAGCAGTACTTC
>TRBV3-1|.|TRBJ2-7|TRBD1
CASSQRDRDYEQYF
TGTGCCAGCAGCCAAAGGGACAGGGACTACGAGCAGTACTTC
>TRBV27|.|TRBJ2-3|.
CASSLSRITDTQYF
TGTGCCAGCAGTTTAAGTCGGATCACAGATACGCAGTATTTT
>TRBV4-3|few|TRBJ2-1|.
CASSQELVNEQFF
TGCGCCAGCAGCCAAGAGCTAGTTAATGAGCAGTTCTTC
>TRBV20-1|.|TRBJ2-5|TRBD2
CSACPGGKETQYF
TGCAGTGCTTGCCCGGGGGGGAAAGAGACCCAGTACTTC
>TRBV29-1|few|TRBJ2-3|TRBD1
CSGGTGGTDTQYF
TGCAGCGGGGGGACAGGGGGGACAGATACGCAGTATTTT
>TRBV14|.|TRBJ2-7|TRBD2
CASSWGASGNYEQYF
TGTGCCAGCAGCTGGGGAGCTAGCGGGAACTACGAGCAGTACTTC
>TRBV28|.|TRBJ1-5|.
CASRLRTPEDQPQHF
TGTGCCAGCAGGCTTAGGACCCCTGAGGATCAGCCCCAGCATTTT
>TRBV4-1|few|TRBJ2-1|.
CASSHLRRAGSSGPVINEQFF
TGCGCCAGCAGCCACCTCAGGAGGGCAGGGAGTAGCGGACCCGTTATCAATGAGCAGTTCTTC
>TRBV20-1|.|TRBJ2-7|.
CSAHPDSYEQYF
TGCAGTGCCCACCCGGATTCCTACGAGCAGTACTTC
>TRBV28|few|TRBJ2-2|.
CASSYRNGGPTGELFF
TGTGCCAGCAGTTACAGAAACGGGGGGCCCACCGGGGAGCTGTTTTTT
>TRBV27|.|TRBJ2-1|.
CASRPTRGHNEQFF
TGTGCCAGCAGGCCGACTAGGGGGCACAATGAGCAGTTCTTC
>TRBV29-1|.|TRBJ2-7|TRBD1
CSVEAFVGQPTYEQYF
TGCAGCGTTGAGGCCTTCGTGGGACAGCCAACCTACGAGCAGTACTTC
>TRBV29-1|.|TRBJ2-7|.
CSVELRDGEQYF
TGCAGCGTTGAGTTGCGGGACGGCGAGCAGTACTTC
>TRBV4-2|.|TRBJ2-5|TRBD2
CASSQDGASGQETQYF
TGTGCCAGCAGCCAAGATGGGGCTAGCGGACAAGAGACCCAGTACTTC
>TRBV12-5|few|TRBJ2-2|.
CASALTRVTDTGELFF
TGTGCTAGTGCCCTTACCAGGGTCACGGACACCGGGGAGCTGTTTTTT
>TRBV29-1|.|TRBJ2-7|.
CSVGGPTTKLGPSQYF
TGCAGCGTTGGGGGCCCGACAACAAAGTTAGGACCTTCCCAGTACTTC
>TRBV7-2|.|TRBJ2-4|.
CASSLAMGPQNIQYF
TGTGCCAGCAGCTTAGCGATGGGTCCTCAAAACATTCAGTACTTC
>TRBV28|.|TRBJ2-7|TRBD2
CASSSRGDGKYEQYF
TGTGCCAGCAGTTCTCGGGGGGACGGGAAGTACGAGCAGTACTTC
>TRBV6-5|.|TRBJ2-7|TRBD2
CASSPPGLAFDEQYF
TGTGCCAGCAGTCCACCGGGACTAGCATTCGACGAGCAGTACTTC
>TRBV9|.|TRBJ1-2|.
CASSVAGFSYGYTF
TGTGCCAGCAGCGTAGCAGGGTTTTCCTATGGCTACACCTTC
>TRBV20-1|few|TRBJ2-4|.
CSAQLSLAKNIQYF
TGCAGTGCTCAACTATCTTTAGCCAAAAACATTCAGTACTTC
>TRBV20-1|.|TRBJ2-5|.
CSATQVRGGETQYF
TGCAGTGCCACGCAAGTTAGGGGCGGGGAGACCCAGTACTTC
>TRBV5-1|.|TRBJ2-7|TRBD1
CASSPQGARSYEQYF
TGCGCCAGCAGCCCCCAGGGGGCTCGGAGCTACGAGCAGTACTTC
>TRBV4-1|.|TRBJ2-7|.
CASCQGENPTYEQYF
TGCGCCAGCTGCCAAGGGGAGAACCCCACCTACGAGCAGTACTTC
>TRBV5-1|.|TRBJ2-5|.
CASSPFTTKETQYF
TGCGCCAGCAGCCCATTCACCACGAAAGAGACCCAGTACTTC
>TRBV6-1|.|TRBJ2-3|TRBD2
CASSEWLAGGSDTQYF
TGTGCCAGCAGTGAATGGCTAGCGGGAGGGTCAGATACGCAGTATTTT
>TRBV20-1|.|TRBJ2-4|TRBD1
CSANNRGLKNIQYF
TGCAGTGCTAATAACAGGGGGCTAAAAAACATTCAGTACTTC
>TRBV2|.|TRBJ2-1|.
CASSDNGLVNEQFF
TGTGCCAGCAGTGACAACGGGTTGGTGAATGAGCAGTTCTTC
>TRBV10-3|.|TRBJ2-7|.
CAISESNLSYEQYF
TGTGCCATCAGTGAGTCGAATCTCTCCTACGAGCAGTACTTC
>TRBV3-1|.|TRBJ2-1|.
CASSPTASTYNEQFF
TGTGCCAGCAGCCCGACAGCCTCTACCTACAATGAGCAGTTCTTC
>TRBV29-1|.|TRBJ2-7|.
CSAGSRPGNEQYF
TGCAGCGCGGGGTCTAGGCCGGGGAACGAGCAGTACTTC
>TRBV7-9|.|TRBJ2-7|.
CASITTGLGEQYF
TGTGCCAGCATTACTACAGGTCTCGGCGAGCAGTACTTC
>TRBV6-5|few|TRBJ2-2|.
CASRGTPRAGELFF
TGTGCCAGCAGGGGGACTCCCAGGGCCGGGGAGCTGTTTTTT
>TRBV27|.|TRBJ2-1|TRBD2
CASRRLAGGSGFNEQFF
TGTGCCAGCAGAAGACTAGCGGGAGGGTCGGGGTTCAATGAGCAGTTCTTC
>TRBV20-1|.|TRBJ1-6|.
CSATYRRNSPLHF
TGCAGTGCTACTTACAGGAGAAATTCACCCCTCCACTTT
>TRBV6-2/TRBV6-3|.|TRBJ2-1|TRBD2
CASSYRLAGTTVDEQFF
TGTGCCAGCAGTTACCGACTAGCGGGAACCACCGTAGATGAGCAGTTCTTC
>TRBV7-9|.|TRBJ2-1|TRBD2
CASSPGASGCHNEQFF
TGTGCCAGCAGTCCCGGGGCTAGCGGATGCCACAATGAGCAGTTCTTC
>TRBV24-1|.|TRBJ2-7|.
CATSEPGLVEQYF
TGTGCCACCAGTGAGCCCGGACTGGTCGAGCAGTACTTC
>TRBV9|few|TRBJ1-5|.
CASSPTGARNQPQHF
TGTGCCAGCAGCCCAACGGGGGCGCGCAATCAGCCCCAGCATTTT
>TRBV27|.|TRBJ2-4|TRBD2
CASSLSSAGVLGQYF
TGTGCCAGCAGTTTATCCTCCGCGGGAGTGTTAGGGCAGTACTTC